The present T cell receptor (beta chain) was sequenced within a study of blood T cell repertoires in COVID-19. Profiling relied on immunoSEQ multiplex PCR, and the TCRdb table lists in-frame clones only, not all of them. This sample yields roughly 240,000 clones, of which about 83% are seen a single time; 3% to 4% belongs to the top ten. The sample was PBMCs or T cells enriched from blood (not recorded which). The source of this sequence is a woman aged 40 to 50 who had been exposed to COVID-19.

CDR3 in amino acids: CASRWTGGANYGYTF. The CDR3 DNA reads as TGTGCCAGCAGATGGACAGGGGGAGCTAACTATGGCTACACCTTC. The chain combines TRBV11-2 with TRBJ1-2, with 10 bases fitting TRBD1. The V and J ends lost 6 bases and 0 bases, in that order; junction bases with no gene match: 4. Germline values: CDR1 SGHAT, CDR2 FQNNGV. The CDR3 is 15 amino acids. The full variable domain, with the rest looked up from reference TRBV11-2 and TRBJ1-2, is EAGVAQSPRYKIIEKRQSVAFWCNPISGHATLYWYQQILGQGPKLLIQFQNNGVVDDSQLPKDRFSAERLKGVDSTLKIQPAKLEDSAVYLCASRWTGGANYGYTFGSGTRLTVV.